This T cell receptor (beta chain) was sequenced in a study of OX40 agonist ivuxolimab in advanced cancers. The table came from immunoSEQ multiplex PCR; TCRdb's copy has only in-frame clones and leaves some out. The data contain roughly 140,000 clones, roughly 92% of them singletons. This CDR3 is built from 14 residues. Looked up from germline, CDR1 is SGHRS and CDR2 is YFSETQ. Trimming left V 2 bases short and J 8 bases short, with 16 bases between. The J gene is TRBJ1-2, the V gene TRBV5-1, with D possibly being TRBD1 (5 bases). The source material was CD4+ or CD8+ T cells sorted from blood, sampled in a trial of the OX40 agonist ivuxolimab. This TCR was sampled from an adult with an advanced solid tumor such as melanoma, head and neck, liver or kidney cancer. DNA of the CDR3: TGCGCCAGCAGCTTAGGAGGGGAGGTTTCGGGCTACACCTTC. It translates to CASSLGGEVSGYTF.